Listed below are T cell receptor beta chains from one sample, sequenced in a study of shared clonotypes between healthy human individuals. Clones were sequenced by immunoSEQ multiplex PCR, and TCRdb holds only the in-frame ones, with some missing. In the table there are approximately 350,000 clones, roughly 96% of which are singletons. Sequencing was done on a sample of memory CD8+ T cells sorted from blood. These receptors all come from a man aged 25-45 years in good health. The CDR3 runs from the conserved cysteine through the conserved F or W. D genes are given only for firm matches. Some rows have no size entry. The others give once, few or many, or a class for an expanded clone.

clone_size	v_call	d_call	j_call	cdr3_nt	cdr3_aa
once	TRBV7-9	.	TRBJ2-7	TGTGCCAGCAGCTTAGGAGGGACTTTCTACGAGCAGTACTTC	CASSLGGTFYEQYF
.	TRBV25-1	.	TRBJ2-7	TGTGCCAGCAGTGATCCCCCCGGCAGGGGAATGGGAGAGCAGTACTTC	CASSDPPGRGMGEQYF
.	TRBV25-1	TRBD2	TRBJ2-7	TGTGCCACCACACTAGCGGGAGGCTACGAGCAGTACTTC	CATTLAGGYEQYF
.	TRBV30	.	TRBJ1-3	TGTGCCTGGAGAAGGGGAAACACCATATATTTT	CAWRRGNTIYF
.	TRBV11-2	TRBD2	TRBJ2-3	TGTGCCAGCAGCCAACTGCTAGCGGGAGTCGCAGATACGCAGTATTTT	CASSQLLAGVADTQYF
.	TRBV2	.	TRBJ2-3	TGTGCCAGCAGTTTTGTCCCGGGACTTCCCCAGAGTTTATTCGATACGCAGTATTTT	CASSFVPGLPQSLFDTQYF
once	TRBV28	TRBD1	TRBJ1-2	TGTGCCAGCAGTTTCAGGACAGGGGCGGGTGGCTACACCTTC	CASSFRTGAGGYTF
once	TRBV19	.	TRBJ2-2	TGTGCCAGTAGACGGGCCTTCTTTGATTCCGGGGAGCTGTTTTTT	CASRRAFFDSGELFF
.	TRBV5-8	.	TRBJ2-5	TGTGCCAGCACCTTAAAGACCCAGTACTTC	CASTLKTQYF
.	TRBV7-8	TRBD2	TRBJ2-7	TGTGCCAGCAGGCAGCGGGAGGGCTTGTACGAGCAGTACTTC	CASRQREGLYEQYF
.	TRBV4-2	TRBD1	TRBJ1-4	TGTGCCAGCAGCCAATTCCAGGGGGCAACTAATGAAAAACTGTTTTTT	CASSQFQGATNEKLFF
.	TRBV11-2	.	TRBJ1-2	TGTGCCAGCAGCATCACCGGGACAAACTATGGCTACACCTTC	CASSITGTNYGYTF
.	TRBV15	TRBD1	TRBJ1-2	TGTGCCACCAGCAGAGAGAGGGGGCGGGCCTATGGCTACACCTTC	CATSRERGRAYGYTF
.	TRBV7-9	.	TRBJ2-5	TGTGCCAGCAGCTTTAACAAAGGAGCGGGAGAGACCCAGTACTTC	CASSFNKGAGETQYF
.	TRBV9	TRBD2	TRBJ2-1	TGTGCCAGCAGCCTAGCGGGAGGTTTCAATGAGCAGTTCTTC	CASSLAGGFNEQFF
.	TRBV19	TRBD1	TRBJ2-7	TGTGCCAGTAGTTTTTCGGGGACAGGGGCTGACGAGCAGTACTTC	CASSFSGTGADEQYF
.	TRBV30	.	TRBJ1-4	TGTGCCTGGAGGGGGCTGGCGAATGAAAAACTGTTTTTT	CAWRGLANEKLFF
.	TRBV9	.	TRBJ2-3	TGTGCCAGCAGCGTAGCCGGACGCAACCGAGATACGCAGTATTTT	CASSVAGRNRDTQYF
.	TRBV5-5	.	TRBJ2-2	TGTGCCAGCAGCTTGTCCGACTGGAACACCGGGGAGCTGTTTTTT	CASSLSDWNTGELFF
.	TRBV7-3	.	TRBJ2-1	TGTGCCAGCAGCTTGTCCCCAGGCGATGAGCAGTTCTTC	CASSLSPGDEQFF
.	TRBV7-9	.	TRBJ1-1	TGTGCCAGCAGCTCCCTATACCCCATGAACACTGAAGCTTTCTTT	CASSSLYPMNTEAFF
.	TRBV14	.	TRBJ2-2	TGTGCCAGCAGCCAAGAAATTCTGGGACGGGAATTAGACGGGGAGCTGTTTTTT	CASSQEILGRELDGELFF
once	TRBV28	.	TRBJ2-3	TGTGCCAGCATCAAAATGCGGGTTAGCACAGATACGCAGTATTTT	CASIKMRVSTDTQYF
.	TRBV27	.	TRBJ1-2	TGTGCCAGCAGTTTACAGGGAGATGGCTACACCTTC	CASSLQGDGYTF
.	TRBV28	.	TRBJ1-1	TGTGCCAGCAGCCCCTCCACCGGGTCTACCCGACAAGCTTTCTTT	CASSPSTGSTRQAFF
once	TRBV6-1	.	TRBJ2-5	TGTGCCAGCAGTGAAGCTCTAGGGGGAGAGACCCAGTACTTC	CASSEALGGETQYF
.	TRBV5-1	TRBD2	TRBJ2-2	TGCGCCAGCAGCTCCCCACTAGCGGGAGTCACCGGGGAGCTGTTTTTT	CASSSPLAGVTGELFF
.	TRBV2	TRBD1	TRBJ2-3	TGTGCCAGCAGAGAATCGGGGGGACAGGGGCCAGATACGCAGTATTTT	CASRESGGQGPDTQYF
.	TRBV28	.	TRBJ2-1	TGTGCCAGCAGTTTCGAGGGATCCTACAATGAGCAGTTCTTC	CASSFEGSYNEQFF
.	TRBV7-9	.	TRBJ2-7	TGTGCCAGCAGCTTGATACGGGGATACGAGCAGTACTTC	CASSLIRGYEQYF
.	TRBV6-1	TRBD2	TRBJ2-5	TGTGCCAGCAGTCGGTTTGGCGGGAGGGAAGAGACCCAGTACTTC	CASSRFGGREETQYF
.	TRBV20-1	.	TRBJ2-7	TGCAGTGCTAGTTCGTCCTACGAGCAGTACTTC	CSASSSYEQYF
once	TRBV25-1	.	TRBJ2-7	TGTGCCAGTAGTGAGAGAAATTTCTACGAGCAGTACTTC	CASSERNFYEQYF
.	TRBV18	.	TRBJ2-3	TGTGCCAGCTCACCACAGGAAAGGTCAGATACGCAGTATTTT	CASSPQERSDTQYF
once	TRBV28	.	TRBJ2-7	TGTGCCAGCAGTTTTAGAGACTACGAGCAGTACTTC	CASSFRDYEQYF
few	TRBV19	.	TRBJ1-1	TGTGCCAGTGATAGTGGTCCCACTGAAGCTTTCTTT	CASDSGPTEAFF
.	TRBV7-9	.	TRBJ1-4	TGTGCCAGCAGCTTCAGTCAGGGTGAAAAACTGTTTTTT	CASSFSQGEKLFF
.	TRBV19	.	TRBJ1-1	TGTGCCAGTAGTATGACCTTCAGGGAACCCACTGAAGCTTTCTTT	CASSMTFREPTEAFF
.	TRBV9	.	TRBJ2-2	TGTGCCAGCAGCGTAGAGGGGGCCGGGGAGCTGTTTTTT	CASSVEGAGELFF
once	TRBV2	TRBD2	TRBJ2-7	TGTGCCAGCAGGGAAGCGGGATACCCCGAGCAGTACTTC	CASREAGYPEQYF
.	TRBV7-6	.	TRBJ2-2	TGTGCCAGCAGCTTAAACGGGGAGGTCACCGGGGAGCTGTTTTTT	CASSLNGEVTGELFF